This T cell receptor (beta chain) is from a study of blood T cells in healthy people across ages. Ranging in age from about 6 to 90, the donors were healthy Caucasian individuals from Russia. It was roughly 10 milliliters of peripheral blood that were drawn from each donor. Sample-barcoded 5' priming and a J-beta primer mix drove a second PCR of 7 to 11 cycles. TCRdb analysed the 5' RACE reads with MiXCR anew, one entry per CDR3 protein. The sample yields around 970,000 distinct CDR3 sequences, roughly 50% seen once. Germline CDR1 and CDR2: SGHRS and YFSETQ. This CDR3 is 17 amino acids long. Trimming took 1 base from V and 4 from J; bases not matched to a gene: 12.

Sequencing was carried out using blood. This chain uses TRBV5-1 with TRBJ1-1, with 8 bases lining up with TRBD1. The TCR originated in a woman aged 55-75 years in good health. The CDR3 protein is CASSLQAGGIRGTEAFF. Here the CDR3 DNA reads TGCGCCAGCAGCTTGCAAGCAGGGGGCATTAGGGGCACTGAAGCTTTCTTT.